This T cell receptor beta chain was sequenced in a study of shared clonotypes between healthy human individuals. Method: immunoSEQ multiplex PCR; TCRdb's copy keeps in-frame clones and lacks some. The sample holds about 2.4 million clones, roughly 93% seen once. Looked up from germline, CDR1 is MDHEN and CDR2 is SYDVKM. This CDR3 comprises 15 residues. V lost 9 bases, J lost 3 bases, and 13 bases stayed unmatched. This chain uses TRBV28 with TRBJ2-7; 8 positions match TRBD2. This receptor was taken from a man younger than 35 in good health. Some clones in this sample may be carry-over from other donors' samples. Sequencing was performed on naive CD4+ T cells from PBMCs. Subset here: CD45RA+ positively selected. The CDR3 loop is CASYRVASGFYEQYF. The DNA of the CDR3 is TGTGCCAGTTACCGAGTGGCTAGCGGGTTCTACGAGCAGTACTTC.